The 16 T cell receptor beta chains in this list originate from one sample, sequenced in a study of TIL therapy for anti-PD-1-resistant metastatic lung cancer. Regarding time point: pre-treatment sample, taken before nivolumab and TIL therapy. Sequencing used immunoSEQ v3. Libraries were prepared by immunoSEQ multiplex PCR; TCRdb keeps only in-frame clonotypes and omits some of them. The table includes 50,000 to 70,000 clones, 55% to 75% detected once. Here the sequenced sample was blood, taken at baseline. The receptors shown here come from a person aged 25 to 79 with non-small cell lung cancer.

The chain combines TRBV19 with TRBJ2-3, with D possibly TRBD1 on 5 matching bases. V was shortened by 5 bases and J by 2 bases, with 11 bases between the two germline ends. Germline V lookup: CDR1 LNHDA, CDR2 SQIVND (reference sequence). The CDR3 spans 14 residues. CDR3 amino acids: CASSGAGYTDTQYF. The CDR3 nucleotides are TGTGCCAGTAGTGGGGCAGGATACACAGATACGCAGTATTTT.

The chain carries TRBV4-1 and TRBJ2-7, with TRBD1 matching 9 bases. The CDR3 contains 16 residues. The germline V gene encodes CDR1 MGHRA and CDR2 YSYEKL. V was clipped by 1 base and J by 0 bases; unmatched bases: 4. The CDR3 sequence: CASSQGGTGLSYEQYF. CDR3 nucleotide sequence: TGCGCCAGCAGCCAAGGGGGGACAGGGCTCTCCTACGAGCAGTACTTC.

V gene TRBV28 combines with J gene TRBJ1-1; D gene unclear. Trimming removed 7 bases at V and 6 bases at J, with 12 bases between. The CDR3 spans 12 residues. Germline CDR1 reads MDHEN; CDR2 reads SYDVKM. CDR3 region: CASTRELPEAFF. For the CDR3, the DNA is TGTGCCAGCACCCGGGAACTCCCTGAAGCTTTCTTT.

This clone was found once. The chain recombines TRBV4-1 with TRBJ1-4; TRBD1 aligns across 8 bases. J was trimmed by 8 bases and V by 10 bases; bases with no gene match: 6. The germline V gene encodes CDR1 MGHRA and CDR2 YSYEKL. This CDR3 contains 12 residues. The CDR3 spells CATRGRGEKLFF. CDR3 bases: TGCGCCACCAGGGGGCGCGGCGAAAAACTGTTTTTT.

Comment on this clone: Other DNA sequences of this sample code for an identical CDR3. This chain joins TRBV5-1 and TRBJ1-1; D not certain. The CDR3 consists of 13 residues. Between the trimmed V and J ends, which lost 0 bases and 1 base, there was a span of 4 bases. Germline CDR1 SGHRS, CDR2 YFSETQ. CDR3: CASSLEGNTEAFF. The CDR3 DNA follows: TGCGCCAGCAGCTTGGAGGGGAACACTGAAGCTTTCTTT.

The chain recombines TRBV5-5 with TRBJ2-1; 12 nucleotides align to TRBD2. Unmatched junction bases numbered 15, after V lost 4 bases and J lost 4 bases. The length of the CDR3 is 19 residues. CDR1 is SGHKS and CDR2 is YYEKEE in the germline V gene (reference sequence). The CDR3 loop is CASSLGLAGILKTYNEQFF. The CDR3 DNA follows: TGTGCCAGCAGCCTGGGACTAGCGGGTATCCTTAAAACTTACAATGAGCAGTTCTTC.

The V gene is TRBV5-1, the J gene TRBJ2-3; TRBD2 might be the D (5 bases). Germline CDR1 SGHRS, CDR2 YFSETQ. CDR3 length: 16 amino acids. Trimming pared 0 bases from V and 7 bases from J, leaving 18 bases between. This CDR3 reads CASSLGGRQPHHTQYF. The CDR3 nucleotides read TGCGCCAGCAGCTTGGGCGGGCGGCAGCCACACCATACGCAGTATTTT.

The gene calls are TRBV12-2 and TRBJ2-2. TRBV12-2 is a documented pseudogene. The CDR3 totals 16 residues. This CDR3 reads CASRLATVSDTGELFF. CDR3 nucleotides: TGTGCAAGTCGCTTAGCGACCGTGTCCGACACCGGGGAGCTGTTTTTT.

The rearrangement links TRBV7-2 to TRBJ1-2, with 11 bases lining up with TRBD1. The germline CDR1 and CDR2 sequences are SGHTA and FQGNSA. There are 15 residues in the CDR3. Germline trimming cut 5 bases from V and 5 bases from J; bases unmatched to any gene: 7. The CDR3: CASSRGTGGFYGYTF. The CDR3 nucleotides read TGTGCCAGCAGCCGAGGGACAGGGGGATTTTATGGCTACACCTTC.

This clone was counted a single time. This sequence joins TRBV6-6 and TRBJ2-3; D assignment may be TRBD1 or TRBD2 (5 bases each). CDR3 length: 13 residues. CDR1 and CDR2 from the germline V gene are MNHNY and SVGAGI (reference sequence). CDR3 loop: CASRGRDTDTQYF. DNA for the CDR3: TGTGCTTCACGGGGACGGGACACAGATACGCAGTATTTT.

The chain uses TRBV5-1 and TRBJ2-3; weak D call: TRBD2 (6 bases). This CDR3 comprises 15 residues. In germline, CDR1 is SGHRS, CDR2 YFSETQ. V was cut by 0 bases and J by 4 bases, with 12 bases left in between. CDR3 in DNA: TGCGCCAGCAGCTTGGACGGGGGTCTTCCAGATACGCAGTATTTT. This translates into CASSLDGGLPDTQYF.

This chain uses TRBV2 with TRBJ1-1; unclear D gene. Trimming pared 6 bases from V and 4 bases from J, leaving 9 bases between. Germline values: CDR1 SNHLY, CDR2 FYNNEI. This CDR3 is built from 12 residues. CDR3 region: CASRLEVTEAFF. CDR3 in DNA: TGTGCCAGCAGACTAGAAGTCACTGAAGCTTTCTTT.

V gene TRBV6-5 combines with J gene TRBJ1-5, with D uncertain. The CDR3 has 13 amino acids. V was cut by 6 bases and J by 0 bases, with 6 bases left in between. Germline V lookup: CDR1 MNHEY, CDR2 SVGAGI. The CDR3 reads CASSGNSNQPQHF. CDR3 coding DNA: TGTGCCAGCAGCGGGAATAGCAATCAGCCCCAGCATTTT.

This CDR3 is CASSLGLAGGMGELFF. CDR3 coding DNA: TGTGCCAGCAGCCTAGGACTAGCGGGAGGGATGGGGGAGCTGTTTTTT. The genes are TRBV7-8 and TRBJ2-2, with 15 bases matching TRBD2. Germline CDR1 reads SGHVS; CDR2 reads FQNEAQ. This CDR3 has 16 amino acids. Trimming cost V 5 bases and J 8 bases; bases outside gene matches: 6. The entire variable domain, with the rest obtained from reference TRBV7-8 and TRBJ2-2, is as follows: GAGVSQSPRYKVAKRGQDVALRCDPISGHVSLFWYQQALGQGPEFLTYFQNEAQLDKSGLPSDRFFAERPEGSVSTLKIQRTQQEDSAVYLCASSLGLAGGMGELFFGEGSRLTVL.

The V gene is TRBV7-2, the J gene TRBJ2-5; D may be TRBD1 (6 bases). Germline V CDR1 and CDR2: SGHTA, FQGNSA. CDR3 length equals 15 residues. Between the trimmed V and J ends, which lost 0 bases and 6 bases, there was a span of 14 bases. CDR3 sequence (DNA): TGTGCCAGCAGCTTAGCGGGCAGGGGTAGCAAGACCCAGTACTTC. This gives the protein CASSLAGRGSKTQYF. The full variable domain, its missing parts supplied by reference TRBV7-2 and TRBJ2-5, is GAGVSQSPSNKVTEKGKDVELRCDPISGHTALYWYRQSLGQGLEFLIYFQGNSAPDKSGLPSDRFSAERTGGSVSTLTIQRTQQEDSAVYLCASSLAGRGSKTQYFGPGTRLLVL.

In this sample, this clone turned up once. The chain's CDR3 is CASSKQGTNTEAFF. The CDR3, as DNA: TGTGCCAGCAGCAAACAGGGCACGAACACTGAAGCTTTCTTT. This sequence joins TRBV9 and TRBJ1-1, with D maybe TRBD1 (6 bases). The V and J ends lost 4 bases and 1 base respectively, with 11 bases between them. The CDR3 covers 14 residues. Germline-derived CDR1 and CDR2 are SGDLS and YYNGEE.